The sequence of this T cell receptor beta chain was determined in a study of beta chain features in type 1 diabetes. One heparinised draw of blood, averaging roughly 0.12 L, came from each donor. For this clone: Its antigen is not known.

All of the isolated RNA was reverse transcribed, so expressed TCRB transcripts were sequenced. Sequencing was performed with immunoSEQ multiplex PCR; in TCRdb, only in-frame clones are kept and a portion is missing. This sample has about 450,000 clones, with over 9.5% found just once. General observations from the study: Healthy donors had naive, central memory and Treg TCRB repertoires that appeared less similar than those seen among patients. It was possible that PCR favored shorter templates, equally so in patients and controls.

This CDR3 is built from 15 residues. V was pared by 2 bases and J by 5 bases, with 6 bases of the junction left unmatched. Per the germline V gene, CDR1 is SGHTA and CDR2 is FQGNSA. Material for sequencing was naive CD4+ T cells from blood. V gene TRBV7-2 combines with J gene TRBJ2-3; 8 bases map to TRBD2. The receptor was derived from a young woman in good health. The CDR3 here is CASSLWGLAGDTQYF. CDR3 coding DNA: TGTGCCAGCAGCTTATGGGGGCTAGCGGGAGATACGCAGTATTTT.